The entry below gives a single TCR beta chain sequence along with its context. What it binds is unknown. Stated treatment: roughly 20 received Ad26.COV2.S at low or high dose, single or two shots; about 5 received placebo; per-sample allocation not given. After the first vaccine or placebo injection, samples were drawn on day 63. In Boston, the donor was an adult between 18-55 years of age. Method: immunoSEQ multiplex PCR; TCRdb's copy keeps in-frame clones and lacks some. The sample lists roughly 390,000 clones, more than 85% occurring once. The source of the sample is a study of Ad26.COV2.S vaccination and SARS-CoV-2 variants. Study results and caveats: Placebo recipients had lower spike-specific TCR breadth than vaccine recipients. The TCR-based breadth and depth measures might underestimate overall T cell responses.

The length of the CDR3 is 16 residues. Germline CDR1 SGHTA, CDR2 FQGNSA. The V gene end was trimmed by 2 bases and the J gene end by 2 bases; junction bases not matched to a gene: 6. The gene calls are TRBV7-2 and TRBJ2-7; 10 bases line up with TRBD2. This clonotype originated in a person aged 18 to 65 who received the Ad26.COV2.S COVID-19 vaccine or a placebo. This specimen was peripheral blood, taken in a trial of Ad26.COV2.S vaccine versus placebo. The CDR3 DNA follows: TGTGCCAGCAGCTTATCGGAAAGCGGGGGGGCCTACGAGCAGTACTTC. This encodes CASSLSESGGAYEQYF.